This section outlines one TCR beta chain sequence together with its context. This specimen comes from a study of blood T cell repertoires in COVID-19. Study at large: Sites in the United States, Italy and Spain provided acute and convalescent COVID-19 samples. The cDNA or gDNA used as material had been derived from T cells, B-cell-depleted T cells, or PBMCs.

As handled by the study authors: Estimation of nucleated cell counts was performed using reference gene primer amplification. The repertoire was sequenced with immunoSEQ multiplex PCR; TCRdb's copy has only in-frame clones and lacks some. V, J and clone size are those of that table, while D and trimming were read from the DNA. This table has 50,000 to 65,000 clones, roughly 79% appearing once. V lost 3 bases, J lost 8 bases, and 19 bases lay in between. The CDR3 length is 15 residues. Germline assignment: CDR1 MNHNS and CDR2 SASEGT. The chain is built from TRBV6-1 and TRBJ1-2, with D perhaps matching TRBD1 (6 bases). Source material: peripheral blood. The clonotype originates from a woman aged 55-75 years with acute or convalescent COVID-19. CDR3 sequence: CASSEGAASLGGYTF. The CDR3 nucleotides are TGTGCCAGCAGTGAGGGGGCAGCTTCCTTAGGCGGCTACACCTTC.